These 23 T cell receptor beta chains came from one sample sequenced in a study of cytomegalovirus exposure and HLA in healthy donors. Both 60 Vbeta primers and 13 Jbeta primers went into the PCR. Clones were read by immunoSEQ multiplex PCR, and TCRdb kept only the in-frame ones, dropping some. Of 150,000 to 160,000 clones listed, approximately 81% are singletons. The sample comprised PBMCs. These receptor sequences come from a woman aged 18-29 years in good health and CMV-seronegative.

The chain uses TRBV19 and TRBJ2-7; D is ambiguous. In germline, CDR1 is LNHDA, CDR2 SQIVND (reference sequence). Between the trimmed V and J ends, which lost 3 bases and 0 bases, there was a span of 9 bases. CDR3 size: 14 residues. The CDR3 nucleotides are TGTGCCAGTAGTATGAGCACCTCCTCCTACGAGCAGTACTTC. This encodes CASSMSTSSYEQYF.

The chain has TRBV5-1 and TRBJ2-2; D uncertain. The CDR3 is 14 amino acids. Trimming shortened V by 7 bases and J by 4 bases, and 14 bases separated the two germline ends. CDR1 and CDR2 from the germline V gene are SGHRS and YFSETQ. As DNA, the CDR3 is TGCGCCAGCTCTCCGTCATCGAGCACCGGGGAGCTGTTTTTT. It yields the protein CASSPSSSTGELFF.

V usage is TRBV7-6 and J usage is TRBJ1-1, with 7 bases aligning to TRBD1. CDR1 and CDR2 from the germline V gene are SGHVS and FNYEAQ. The V and J ends lost 4 bases and 2 bases, in that order; junction bases with no gene match: 10. The CDR3 is 16 amino acids. The CDR3 is CASSSQGPRVNTEAFF. CDR3 coding DNA: TGTGCCAGCAGCTCACAGGGGCCGCGGGTTAACACTGAAGCTTTCTTT. Complete variable domain (other parts from reference TRBV7-6 and TRBJ1-1): GAGVSQSPRYKVTKRGQDVALRCDPISGHVSLYWYRQALGQGPEFLTYFNYEAQQDKSGLPNDRFSAERPEGSISTLTIQRTEQRDSAMYRCASSSQGPRVNTEAFFGQGTRLTVV.

V is TRBV6-5 and J is TRBJ1-2; D not certain. Trimming left V 4 bases short and J 6 bases short, with 12 bases between. Germline CDR1 reads MNHEY; CDR2 reads SVGAGI. The CDR3 has 13 residues. The DNA of the CDR3 is TGTGCCAGCAGTTTCTACCTCAACGATGGCTACACCTTC. Translation gives CASSFYLNDGYTF.

J is TRBJ1-4 and V is TRBV6-5; D call uncertain. Germline loops: CDR1 MNHEY, CDR2 SVGAGI. The CDR3 has 12 amino acids. Trimming pared 5 bases from V and 10 bases from J, leaving 11 bases between. As DNA, the CDR3 is TGTGCCAGCAGTCCCCCTTCGGGAAAACTGTTTTTT. This encodes CASSPPSGKLFF.

The chain recombines TRBV28 with TRBJ1-1, with D perhaps matching TRBD1 (6 bases). V was clipped by 7 bases and J by 8 bases, with 20 bases between them. The CDR3 is 14 amino acids. CDR1 and CDR2 from the germline V gene are MDHEN and SYDVKM. The CDR3 nucleotides are TGTGCCAGCATTCGGGAAGGGGGAACCGACGAAGCTTTCTTT. Translation gives CASIREGGTDEAFF.

V usage is TRBV4-2 and J usage is TRBJ2-5; 8 bases are shared with TRBD2. After removal of 0 bases from V and 9 bases from J, the junction contained 12 bases not matched to a gene. There are 16 residues in the CDR3. The germline V gene encodes CDR1 LGHNA and CDR2 YNFKEQ. CDR3 nucleotide sequence: TGTGCCAGCAGCCAAGATCCGGCAGCGGGAGTACGGGCCCAGTACTTC. As protein: CASSQDPAAGVRAQYF.

The chain has TRBV5-1 and TRBJ2-7; D is possibly TRBD1 (8 bases). CDR1 and CDR2 (germline): SGHRS, YFSETQ. There are 15 residues in the CDR3. Trimming took off 2 bases at V and 3 bases at J, with 15 bases between the two ends. As DNA, the CDR3 is TGCGCCAGCAGCTTCACAGGGGGGGAATTCTACGAGCAGTACTTC. It specifies CASSFTGGEFYEQYF.

V gene TRBV9 combines with J gene TRBJ1-6; D possibly corresponds to TRBD1 (5 bases). CDR1 is SGDLS and CDR2 is YYNGEE in the germline V gene. V lost 4 bases and J lost 5, with 10 bases in between. There are 14 residues in the CDR3. The CDR3 region is CASSRGGDNSPLHF. CDR3 DNA sequence: TGTGCCAGCAGCCGGGGAGGGGATAATTCACCCCTCCACTTT. The whole variable domain, filled in from reference TRBV9 and TRBJ1-6, reads DSGVTQTPKHLITATGQRVTLRCSPRSGDLSVYWYQQSLDQGLQFLIQYYNGEERAKGNILERFSAQQFPDLHSELNLSSLELGDSALYFCASSRGGDNSPLHFGNGTRLTVT.

The chain carries TRBV5-4 and TRBJ1-2; D remains unclear. The CDR3 contains 13 residues. Trimming took 0 bases from V and 3 from J, leaving 6 bases between them. Germline CDR1 and CDR2: SGHNT and YYREEE (reference sequence). This CDR3 is CASSLGTDYGYTF. In DNA form, the CDR3 reads TGTGCCAGCAGCTTGGGAACGGACTATGGCTACACCTTC.

With regard to this clone: One end of the junction varies from germline; a read error may be responsible. This sequence joins TRBV4-1 and TRBJ1-4; no firm D call. CDR1 is MGHRA and CDR2 is YSYEKL in the germline V gene. The length of the CDR3 is 16 residues. The CDR3 is CASRQGQNPTNEKLFF. The CDR3 nucleotides are TGCGCCAGCAGGCAAGGGCAAAACCCAACTAATGAAAAACTGTTTTTT.

The chain uses TRBV2 and TRBJ2-7; D not certain. Germline assignment: CDR1 SNHLY and CDR2 FYNNEI. CDR3 length equals 12 residues. V was shortened by 8 bases and J by 3 bases, with 11 bases between the two germline ends. DNA of the CDR3: TGTGCCAGCGGCCACCCAAACTACGAGCAGTACTTC. Protein product: CASGHPNYEQYF.

The rearrangement joins TRBV10-2 to TRBJ2-5; D not certain. V lost 3 bases to trimming and J lost 2 bases, with 13 bases between them. Germline loops: CDR1 WSHSY, CDR2 SAAADI. This CDR3 is 15 amino acids long. The CDR3 sequence: CASSDMGSLQETQYF. The CDR3 DNA sequence: TGCGCCAGCAGTGATATGGGCAGTCTTCAAGAGACCCAGTACTTC.

The chain links TRBV9 to TRBJ1-1, with 10 bases matching TRBD1. This CDR3 contains 18 residues. Germline lookup yields CDR1 SGDLS and CDR2 YYNGEE. With 0 bases clipped from V and 3 bases from J, the junction kept 11 bases outside the gene matches. As DNA, the CDR3 is TGTGCCAGCAGCGTAGCCCCTTTTGGACAGGGGGAGGACACTGAAGCTTTCTTT. Translation gives CASSVAPFGQGEDTEAFF.

The V gene is TRBV15, the J gene TRBJ2-1, with 8 bases fitting TRBD1. The germline V gene has CDR1 LNHNV and CDR2 YYDKDF (reference sequence). Trimming took 5 bases from V and 3 from J; bases not matched to a gene: 6. This CDR3 spans 15 amino acids. The CDR3 DNA is TGTGCCACCAGCCAAGGACAGGGATACTACAATGAGCAGTTCTTC. Protein product: CATSQGQGYYNEQFF.

This chain links TRBV9 with TRBJ2-1; the D is unclear. The germline V gene has CDR1 SGDLS and CDR2 YYNGEE. The V end lost 0 bases, the J end lost 1 base, and 8 bases lay between the germline ends. The CDR3 contains 15 residues. The CDR3 bases are TGTGCCAGCAGCGTAGAGGAGCGATCCTACAATGAGCAGTTCTTC. This translates into CASSVEERSYNEQFF.

In the case of this clone: Other DNA sequences of this sample code for an identical CDR3. The J gene is TRBJ2-1, the V gene TRBV5-4; the match to TRBD2 covers 14 bases. The CDR3 spans 15 residues. The junction had 3 bases not matched to a gene; V was cut back by 4 bases and J by 6 bases. From germline, CDR1 is SGHNT and CDR2 YYREEE (reference sequence). The CDR3 DNA is TGTGCCAGCAGCCCGGGACTAGCGGGGGCCAATGAGCAGTTCTTC. This sequence encodes CASSPGLAGANEQFF.

V and J are TRBV6-5 and TRBJ2-7, with a weak D call TRBD2 (6 bases). V was trimmed by 7 bases and J by 6 bases, leaving 13 bases between them. CDR1 MNHEY and CDR2 SVGAGI come from the germline V gene. The CDR3 covers 12 residues. The CDR3 spells CASNRGKGEQYF. The CDR3 DNA reads as TGTGCCAGCAACCGGGGGAAGGGCGAGCAGTACTTC.

V and J are TRBV6-5 and TRBJ2-7; 7 nucleotides align to TRBD1. The germline V gene encodes CDR1 MNHEY and CDR2 SVGAGI. The CDR3 sequence is 14 residues long. CDR3 nucleotide sequence: TGTGCGAGCTCTCCGGGACAGACCTACTACGAGCAGTACTTC. This sequence encodes CASSPGQTYYEQYF.

The genes are TRBV7-3 and TRBJ2-7, with D perhaps TRBD2 (5 bases). CDR1 is SGHTA, CDR2 FQGTGA, per germline. Between the trimmed V and J ends, which lost 2 bases and 7 bases, there was a span of 12 bases. The CDR3 has 13 amino acids. The CDR3 reads CASSLVGEGEQYF. CDR3 DNA sequence: TGTGCCAGCAGCTTAGTCGGAGAGGGTGAGCAGTACTTC.

This chain uses TRBV30 with TRBJ1-2, with D possibly TRBD1 on 6 matching bases. V lost 5 bases, J lost 2 bases, and 15 bases lay in between. Germline CDR1 is GTSNPN and CDR2 is SVGIG (reference sequence). The CDR3 is 14 residues long. CDR3: CAWEPTGWNYGYTF. CDR3 in DNA: TGTGCCTGGGAACCGACAGGATGGAACTATGGCTACACCTTC.

This chain joins TRBV6-5 and TRBJ1-2; the D gene is possibly TRBD1 (6 bases). Per the germline V gene, CDR1 is MNHEY and CDR2 is SVGAGI. CDR3 size: 14 residues. Between the trimmed V and J ends, which lost 4 bases and 4 bases, there was a span of 13 bases. The CDR3 is CASSSDRLAYGYTF. In DNA, the CDR3 is TGTGCCAGCAGTTCCGACAGGTTAGCCTATGGCTACACCTTC.

This chain joins TRBV5-1 and TRBJ1-4; D gene unclear. Germline V gene sequence: CDR1 SGHRS, CDR2 YFSETQ. The CDR3 has 14 amino acids. Between the trimmed V and J ends, which lost 4 bases and 8 bases, there was a span of 15 bases. Written as DNA, the CDR3 is TGCGCCAGCAGCCCCGGCAGCGATGGGGAAAAACTGTTTTTT. Amino acid sequence: CASSPGSDGEKLFF.